This is a list of T cell receptor beta chains from one sample in a study of shared clonotypes between healthy human individuals. Using immunoSEQ multiplex PCR, the repertoire was profiled, and TCRdb retains in-frame clones only, with some absent. Of 450,000 or so clones listed, roughly 80% are singletons. The specimen was PBMCs. These receptors came from a woman between 40 and 55 years old in good health. Some clones in this sample may be carry-over from other donors' samples. The CDR3 runs from the conserved cysteine through the conserved F or W. Fields, in order: J gene, clone size, D gene, V gene, CDR3 protein, CDR3 DNA. A D gene is named only where the DNA matches it firmly. Expanded clones get a size class; other rows say once, few or many, or leave the size out.

TRBJ1-1 | NA | NA | TRBV19 | CASSIQGGSTEAFF | TGTGCCAGTAGTATACAGGGAGGTAGCACTGAAGCTTTCTTT
TRBJ1-1 | few | NA | TRBV27 | CASSLALPSESRAFF | TGTGCCAGCAGTCTAGCCCTCCCTTCAGAGTCAAGAGCTTTCTTT
TRBJ2-1 | NA | NA | TRBV7-2 | CASSLDPGASYNEQFF | TGTGCCAGCAGCTTAGACCCAGGGGCGAGCTACAATGAGCAGTTCTTC
TRBJ2-2 | NA | TRBD2 | TRBV7-6 | CASSLTLAGGNTGELFF | TGTGCCAGCAGCTTAACGCTAGCGGGAGGGAACACCGGGGAGCTGTTTTTT
TRBJ1-2 | once | NA | TRBV28 | CASSLGRYGYTF | TGTGCCAGCAGTTTAGGTCGCTATGGCTACACCTTC
TRBJ2-3 | NA | NA | TRBV30 | CAWSLDTTDTQYF | TGTGCCTGGAGTCTTGACACCACAGATACGCAGTATTTT
TRBJ1-2 | NA | TRBD1 | TRBV7-9 | CASSPGQGNYGYTF | TGTGCCAGCAGCCCGGGACAGGGGAACTATGGCTACACCTTC
TRBJ2-7 | NA | NA | TRBV6-6 | CASSDIDSTYEQYF | TGTGCCAGCAGTGATATCGACAGCACCTACGAGCAGTACTTC
TRBJ2-7 | NA | NA | TRBV9 | CASSAHRAAYEQYF | TGTGCCAGCAGCGCCCACAGGGCGGCCTACGAGCAGTACTTC
TRBJ2-2 | NA | NA | TRBV11-2 | CASSPPSGRSTGELFF | TGTGCCAGCAGCCCCCCCTCGGGGCGCTCCACCGGGGAGCTGTTTTTT
TRBJ1-2 | NA | NA | TRBV2 | CASSPRAGWGLYGYTF | TGTGCCAGCAGCCCCCGGGCAGGGTGGGGACTTTATGGCTACACCTTC
TRBJ2-3 | NA | NA | TRBV2 | CASSETPGLTLSSTDTQYF | TGTGCCAGCAGTGAGACTCCGGGACTTACACTATCTAGCACAGATACGCAGTATTTT
TRBJ1-2 | few | NA | TRBV30 | CAWSSGLNYGYTF | TGTGCCTGGAGTAGTGGCTTGAACTATGGCTACACCTTC
TRBJ1-2 | NA | TRBD1 | TRBV19 | CASSIGTALVGGYTF | TGTGCCAGTAGTATCGGGACAGCCTTAGTCGGTGGCTACACCTTC
TRBJ2-1 | NA | TRBD2 | TRBV29-1 | CSVLGTRDWDEQFF | TGCAGCGTCCTAGGGACTAGAGACTGGGATGAGCAGTTCTTC
TRBJ2-1 | NA | NA | TRBV7-3 | CASSLMPTDSYNEQFF | TGTGCCAGCAGCTTAATGCCGACCGACTCCTACAATGAGCAGTTCTTC
TRBJ1-4 | many | NA | TRBV4-2 | CASSQDTGQGGEKLFF | TGTGCCAGCAGCCAAGATACAGGGCAGGGAGGAGAAAAACTGTTTTTT
TRBJ2-7 | NA | NA | TRBV19 | CASSIEGASYEQYF | TGTGCCAGTAGTATAGAGGGCGCATCCTACGAGCAGTACTTC
TRBJ2-2 | NA | NA | TRBV18 | CASSPLVGIGGELFF | TGTGCCAGCTCACCACTAGTGGGTATTGGCGGGGAGCTGTTTTTT
TRBJ1-2 | NA | NA | TRBV30 | CAWSVGGSGGYTF | TGTGCCTGGAGTGTAGGGGGAAGTGGAGGCTACACCTTC
TRBJ2-7 | NA | TRBD2 | TRBV19 | CASSTPGLAYEQYF | TGTGCCAGTAGTACCCCCGGACTAGCCTACGAGCAGTACTTC
TRBJ2-5 | NA | TRBD2 | TRBV28 | CASSFPAGGVETQYF | TGTGCCAGCAGTTTCCCAGCGGGAGGGGTGGAGACCCAGTACTTC
TRBJ1-2 | NA | NA | TRBV2 | CASSEKREDYGYTF | TGTGCCAGCAGTGAAAAGAGGGAGGACTATGGCTACACCTTC
TRBJ2-5 | NA | NA | TRBV18 | CASSPRQGETQYF | TGTGCCAGCTCACCAAGGCAGGGGGAGACCCAGTACTTC
TRBJ2-7 | NA | NA | TRBV4-1 | CASSQGPGGDYEQYF | TGCGCCAGCAGCCAAGGTCCGGGTGGGGACTACGAGCAGTACTTC
TRBJ2-7 | many | TRBD2 | TRBV11-1 | CASTTMGGPTYEQYF | TGTGCCAGCACTACGATGGGAGGGCCCACCTACGAGCAGTACTTC
TRBJ2-5 | NA | TRBD2 | TRBV18 | CASSERGYQETQYF | TGTGCCAGCTCAGAGCGGGGATACCAAGAGACCCAGTACTTC
TRBJ2-5 | NA | TRBD2 | TRBV6-1 | CASSDGGGQETQYF | TGTGCCAGCAGTGACGGCGGGGGGCAAGAGACCCAGTACTTC
TRBJ1-2 | NA | TRBD1 | TRBV30 | CAGGQLPNYGYTF | TGTGCCGGGGGACAGCTACCTAACTATGGCTACACCTTC
TRBJ2-7 | NA | TRBD1 | TRBV19 | CASSTDRGGAYEQYF | TGTGCCAGTAGCACAGACAGGGGGGGAGCCTACGAGCAGTACTTC
TRBJ2-1 | NA | NA | TRBV18 | CASSPPSGREQFF | TGTGCCAGCTCACCACCGTCGGGGCGTGAGCAGTTCTTC
TRBJ2-2 | NA | TRBD1 | TRBV9 | CASSLRTGAGGELFF | TGTGCCAGCAGCCTACGGACAGGGGCCGGCGGGGAGCTGTTTTTT
TRBJ2-3 | NA | NA | TRBV18 | CASSATDTQYF | TGTGCCAGCTCAGCCACAGATACGCAGTATTTT
TRBJ1-4 | NA | NA | TRBV5-6 | CASSLNPGGEKLFF | TGTGCCAGCAGCTTGAACCCGGGTGGGGAAAAACTGTTTTTT
TRBJ1-1 | NA | NA | TRBV7-4 | CASSQGPEAFF | TGTGCCAGCAGCCAGGGACCTGAAGCTTTCTTT
TRBJ2-1 | NA | NA | TRBV19 | CASSMTGGNYNEQFF | TGTGCCAGTAGTATGACTGGCGGAAACTACAATGAGCAGTTCTTC
TRBJ2-3 | NA | NA | TRBV5-4 | CASSLWGTTDTQYF | TGTGCCAGCAGCTTGTGGGGAACCACAGATACGCAGTATTTT
TRBJ2-3 | NA | NA | TRBV7-6 | CASSSYMGKTQYF | TGTGCCAGCAGCTCCTACATGGGGAAAACGCAGTATTTT
TRBJ2-7 | NA | TRBD2 | TRBV7-9 | CASSYSGRAYEQYF | TGTGCCAGCAGCTATAGCGGGAGGGCGTACGAGCAGTACTTC
TRBJ2-3 | NA | TRBD2 | TRBV5-4 | CASSLDPSGGGPDTQYF | TGTGCCAGCAGCTTGGATCCTAGCGGGGGAGGGCCAGATACGCAGTATTTT
TRBJ2-7 | NA | TRBD2 | TRBV7-3 | CASSLVWTRGLTEQYF | TGTGCCAGCAGCTTAGTTTGGACTAGGGGCCTGACCGAGCAGTACTTC
TRBJ2-1 | NA | NA | TRBV27 | CASCKLTGSSYNEQFF | TGTGCCAGCTGCAAATTAACTGGTAGCTCCTACAATGAGCAGTTCTTC
TRBJ2-7 | once | TRBD2 | TRBV29-1 | CSVGTSGSEEQYF | TGCAGCGTTGGAACTAGCGGGAGTGAAGAGCAGTACTTC
TRBJ2-1 | NA | TRBD1 | TRBV11-3 | CASSLRQGPQFF | TGTGCCAGCAGCCTTCGACAGGGGCCGCAGTTCTTC
TRBJ2-7 | many | NA | TRBV30 | CAWMRAGGYEQYF | TGTGCCTGGATGCGGGCAGGAGGCTACGAGCAGTACTTC
TRBJ2-5 | once | TRBD1 | TRBV7-9 | CASSPGQGQETQYF | TGTGCCAGCAGCCCCGGACAGGGACAAGAGACCCAGTACTTC